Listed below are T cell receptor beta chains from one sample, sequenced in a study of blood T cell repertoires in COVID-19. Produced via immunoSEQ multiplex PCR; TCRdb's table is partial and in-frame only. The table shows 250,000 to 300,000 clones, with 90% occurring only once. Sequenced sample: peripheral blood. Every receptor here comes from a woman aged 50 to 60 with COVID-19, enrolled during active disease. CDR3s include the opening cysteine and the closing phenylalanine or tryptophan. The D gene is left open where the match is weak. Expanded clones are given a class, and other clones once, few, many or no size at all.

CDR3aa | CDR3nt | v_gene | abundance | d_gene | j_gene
CATSREGGAKNIQYF | TGTGCCACCAGCAGAGAAGGCGGGGCCAAAAACATTCAGTACTTC | TRBV15 | - | - | TRBJ2-4
CASSPPKTGVPEAFF | TGTGCCAGCTCACCACCAAAAACAGGGGTACCTGAAGCTTTCTTT | TRBV18 | - | TRBD1 | TRBJ1-1
CASSQAGTGGNYGYTF | TGTGCCAGCAGCCAAGCCGGGACAGGGGGCAACTATGGCTACACCTTC | TRBV7-9 | - | TRBD1 | TRBJ1-2
CASSLIGQGSTEAFF | TGTGCCAGCAGTCTTATCGGACAGGGGAGCACTGAAGCTTTCTTT | TRBV6-1 | - | TRBD1 | TRBJ1-1
CASSQVGGSYEQYF | TGTGCCAGCAGCCAAGTTGGAGGCTCCTACGAGCAGTACTTC | TRBV4-2 | - | - | TRBJ2-7
CASSLTGGNEKLFF | TGTGCCAGCTCACTGACAGGGGGGAACGAAAAACTGTTTTTT | TRBV18 | - | TRBD1 | TRBJ1-4
CASRRERGEKLFF | TGTGCCAGCAGACGGGAGCGGGGTGAAAAACTGTTTTTT | TRBV12-3/TRBV12-4 | - | - | TRBJ1-4
CASSLAGGYEQYF | TGTGCCAGCAGTTTGGCGGGCGGCTACGAGCAGTACTTC | TRBV12-3/TRBV12-4 | - | - | TRBJ2-7
CASSYPQREGSDTQYF | TGTGCCAGCAGTTATCCCCAGCGGGAGGGTTCAGATACGCAGTATTTT | TRBV6-2/TRBV6-3 | - | TRBD2 | TRBJ2-3
CASSLDRAIYGYTF | TGTGCCAGCAGCTTGGACAGGGCCATCTATGGCTACACCTTC | TRBV5-6 | - | - | TRBJ1-2
CASGQGAVVTEAFF | TGCGCCAGCGGACAGGGGGCGGTCGTCACTGAAGCTTTCTTT | TRBV5-1 | - | TRBD1 | TRBJ1-1
CASSEGFWTGRRGYTF | TGTGCCAGCAGTGAAGGATTCTGGACAGGACGGAGGGGCTACACCTTC | TRBV6-1 | - | TRBD1 | TRBJ1-2
CASSLTVGTDTQYF | TGTGCCAGCAGCTTGACGGTGGGCACAGATACGCAGTATTTT | TRBV5-4 | - | - | TRBJ2-3
CASSHGLAGGNEQFF | TGTGCCAGCAGCCATGGACTAGCGGGAGGGAATGAGCAGTTCTTC | TRBV3-1/TRBV3-2 | - | TRBD2 | TRBJ2-1
CALQTTRLLNEQFF | TGTGCCTTACAGACTACCAGGCTCTTGAATGAGCAGTTCTTC | TRBV30 | - | - | TRBJ2-1
CASSLRGSPGELFF | TGTGCCAGTAGTTTAAGGGGGAGCCCCGGGGAGCTGTTTTTT | TRBV19 | - | - | TRBJ2-2
CAWKGDRVTGELFF | TGTGCCTGGAAGGGGGACAGGGTGACCGGGGAGCTGTTTTTT | TRBV30 | - | TRBD1 | TRBJ2-2
CAWTHLTNEQFF | TGTGCCTGGACCCACTTAACCAATGAGCAGTTCTTC | TRBV30 | - | - | TRBJ2-1
CASSLSGGRGDTQYF | TGTGCCAGCAGTTTATCGGGGGGGCGGGGAGATACGCAGTATTTT | TRBV27 | - | - | TRBJ2-3
CAISTGTYEQYF | TGTGCCATCAGTACAGGTACCTACGAGCAGTACTTC | TRBV10-3 | - | - | TRBJ2-7
CASPDRGISNQPQHF | TGTGCCAGCCCTGACAGGGGGATTAGCAATCAGCCCCAGCATTTT | TRBV6-5 | - | TRBD1 | TRBJ1-5
CASLQREAGGELFF | TGTGCCAGTCTCCAACGGGAGGCCGGCGGGGAGCTGTTTTTT | TRBV19 | - | TRBD2 | TRBJ2-2
CASSPRDRGYEQYF | TGTGCCAGCAGCCCCCGGGACAGGGGATACGAGCAGTACTTC | TRBV7-9 | - | TRBD1 | TRBJ2-7
CASSPLGDWNYGYTF | TGTGCCAGCAGCCCACTAGGTGATTGGAACTATGGCTACACCTTC | TRBV11-3 | - | - | TRBJ1-2
CASISGQGDYGYTF | TGTGCCAGTATATCGGGACAGGGGGACTATGGCTACACCTTC | TRBV19 | - | TRBD1 | TRBJ1-2
CASSRTAADTQYF | TGTGCCAGCAGCCGGACAGCAGCGGATACGCAGTATTTT | TRBV12-3/TRBV12-4 | - | - | TRBJ2-3
CASSRDSSRNTEAFF | TGCGCCAGCAGCAGGGACAGTTCCCGGAACACTGAAGCTTTCTTT | TRBV5-1 | - | TRBD1 | TRBJ1-1
CASSRALSGEYEQYF | TGCGCCAGCAGCCGAGCCCTTTCGGGAGAATACGAGCAGTACTTC | TRBV4-1 | few | - | TRBJ2-7
CASSQVAENYGYTF | TGCGCCAGCAGCCAAGTTGCGGAGAACTATGGCTACACCTTC | TRBV4-1 | - | - | TRBJ1-2
CASSRRQGSEYEQYF | TGTGCCAGCAGCCGCCGACAGGGGTCGGAGTACGAGCAGTACTTC | TRBV7-6 | once | TRBD1 | TRBJ2-7
CSVEDRYPGNQPQHF | TGCAGCGTTGAAGATCGATACCCAGGGAATCAGCCCCAGCATTTT | TRBV29-1 | - | - | TRBJ1-5
CASSGIRGGTGELFF | TGTGCCAGCAGTGGAATACGGGGAGGCACCGGGGAGCTGTTTTTT | TRBV7-8 | - | - | TRBJ2-2
CASSIGTGREQYF | TGTGCCAGTAGTATAGGGACAGGGCGCGAGCAGTACTTC | TRBV19 | - | TRBD1 | TRBJ2-7
CATSGLAGGPDTQYF | TGTGCCACCAGCGGGCTAGCGGGAGGGCCAGATACGCAGTATTTT | TRBV24-1 | many | TRBD2 | TRBJ2-3
CASLGQGVPGELFF | TGTGCCAGCTTGGGACAGGGTGTGCCCGGGGAGCTGTTTTTT | TRBV5-6 | once | TRBD1 | TRBJ2-2
CASSLQGQLPDTQYF | TGTGCCAGCAGCTTACAGGGACAGCTCCCAGATACGCAGTATTTT | TRBV7-2 | - | TRBD1 | TRBJ2-3
CASSEYGVGQPQHF | TGTGCCAGCAGTGAGTACGGGGTGGGGCAGCCCCAGCATTTT | TRBV6-1 | - | - | TRBJ1-5
CASSHPLAGGPRYNEQFF | TGTGCCAGCAGTCATCCGCTAGCGGGAGGGCCCAGGTACAATGAGCAGTTCTTC | TRBV6-2/TRBV6-3 | - | TRBD2 | TRBJ2-1
CASTPSRVETQYF | TGTGCCAGCACCCCCTCGCGGGTGGAGACCCAGTACTTC | TRBV11-3 | once | - | TRBJ2-5
CSAHKPPETTDTQYF | TGCAGCGCTCATAAGCCTCCGGAGACGACAGATACGCAGTATTTT | TRBV29-1 | - | - | TRBJ2-3